Listed here are 31 T cell receptor beta chains from one sample, sequenced in a study of T-cell memory formation after mild COVID-19. TCRdb called the 5' RACE reads again in MiXCR, with one record for every CDR3 protein. Of approximately 440,000 distinct CDR3 sequences listed, about 20% were seen once; the top ten hold about 8.1%. The sample taken for sequencing was PBMCs or a T cell subset sorted from them (not recorded which). The receptors were gathered from an adult woman who had mild COVID-19 (a few samples of this study predate the infection). Cell type and time point are not known.

The chain carries TRBV6-1 and TRBJ2-5, with TRBD2 matching over 8 bases. Germline-derived CDR1 and CDR2 are MNHNS and SASEGT. This CDR3 has 15 residues. V lost 3 bases and J lost 5; bases outside the gene matches: 8. The CDR3 is CASSESSGSGETQYF. Here the CDR3 DNA reads TGTGCCAGCAGTGAGTCTAGCGGGTCGGGGGAGACCCAGTACTTC.

The chain links TRBV18 to TRBJ2-1; no clear D. The CDR3 length is 15 residues. Germline CDR1 KGHSH, CDR2 LQKENI. V lost 3 bases, J lost 4 bases, and 13 bases lay in between. The CDR3 region has the DNA TGTGCCAGCTCACCGATCCGGTACGCATACAATGAGCAGTTCTTC. Its protein product is CASSPIRYAYNEQFF.

The rearrangement uses TRBV7-9 and TRBJ2-3, with D perhaps TRBD2 (5 bases). The CDR3 length is 12 residues. Per the germline V gene, CDR1 is SEHNR and CDR2 is FQNEAQ (reference sequence). V was pared by 11 bases and J by 4 bases, with 13 bases between. CDR3 sequence: CAGTRASDTQYF. CDR3 DNA sequence: TGTGCCGGTACTAGGGCTTCAGATACGCAGTATTTT.

The table lists this clonotype with a few counts. The V call is TRBV20-1, the J call TRBJ2-7; 10 nucleotides agree with TRBD1. Germline V lookup: CDR1 DFQATT, CDR2 SNEGSKA (reference sequence). The CDR3 contains 14 residues. V dropped 1 base and J dropped 3; count of bases not matched to a gene: 3. The CDR3 coding sequence is TGCAGTGCTAGAGCAAGGGACAGGGGCTACGAGCAGTACTTC. Translating gives CSARARDRGYEQYF.

V and J are TRBV9 and TRBJ1-1; D gene ambiguous. The CDR3 spans 14 residues. Germline V gene data show CDR1 as SGDLS and CDR2 as YYNGEE. V was shortened by 3 bases and J by 3 bases, with 12 bases between the two germline ends. CDR3 DNA: TGTGCCAGCAGCGGCGGGCTCACAGACACTGAAGCTTTCTTT. Amino acids: CASSGGLTDTEAFF.

The sample holds a few counts of this clonotype. The V call is TRBV5-1, the J call TRBJ1-6; D is unclear. CDR3 length: 15 amino acids. Trimming left V 0 bases short and J 1 base short, with 5 bases between. Germline loops: CDR1 SGHRS, CDR2 YFSETQ. The CDR3 region is CASSLEGSYNSPLHF. In DNA, the CDR3 is TGCGCCAGCAGCTTGGAGGGTTCCTATAATTCACCCCTCCACTTT.

The J gene is TRBJ1-3, the V gene TRBV7-9; D possibly corresponds to TRBD1 (5 bases). There are 17 residues in the CDR3. Germline V lookup: CDR1 SEHNR, CDR2 FQNEAQ (reference sequence). Trimming pared 2 bases from V and 0 bases from J, leaving 14 bases between. CDR3 sequence reads: CASSLWGGADSGNTIYF. CDR3 nucleotides: TGTGCCAGCAGCTTATGGGGCGGGGCAGACTCTGGAAACACCATATATTTT.

The chain has TRBV5-1 and TRBJ1-5, with D unclear. The V gene's germline CDR1 is SGHRS and CDR2 YFSETQ. The CDR3 is 16 amino acids. Trimming shortened V by 0 bases and J by 2 bases, and 12 bases separated the two germline ends. The CDR3 sequence: CASSLEASSGNQPQHF. The DNA of the CDR3 is TGCGCCAGCAGCTTGGAGGCGTCTTCTGGCAATCAGCCCCAGCATTTT.

This clonotype was seen a handful of times. This sequence joins TRBV25-1 and TRBJ1-1, with 7 bases identical to TRBD1. This CDR3 spans 14 amino acids. Germline V gives CDR1 MGHDK, CDR2 SYGVNS. The trim removed 8 bases at V and 3 bases at J, leaving 9 bases unmatched. As DNA, the CDR3 is TGTGCCAGCTTTCACAGGGGTTTTGACACTGAAGCTTTCTTT. Amino acids: CASFHRGFDTEAFF.

Only a few counts were recorded for this clonotype. The rearrangement links TRBV7-2 to TRBJ2-7, with 8 bases lining up with TRBD1. The CDR3 length is 14 residues. The junction had 5 bases not matched to a gene; V was cut back by 5 bases and J by 2 bases. Germline V gene data show CDR1 as SGHTA and CDR2 as FQGNSA. The CDR3 nucleotides are TGTGCCAGCAGCCGGACAGGGTTCGCCTACGAGCAGTACTTC. Encoded protein: CASSRTGFAYEQYF.

This clonotype came up many times. The chain joins TRBV12-3 or TRBV12-4 to TRBJ2-1; no clear D. The CDR3 consists of 11 residues. V was cut by 3 bases and J by 6 bases, with 3 bases left in between. CDR3 residues: CASSFGNEQFF. CDR3 nucleotides: TGTGCCAGCAGTTTCGGCAATGAGCAGTTCTTC.

This clonotype was picked up a small number of times. The chain uses TRBV12-3 or TRBV12-4 and TRBJ2-3, with 8 bases that match TRBD2. Germline trimming cut 2 bases from V and 5 bases from J; bases unmatched to any gene: 3. The CDR3 extends over 14 amino acids. Here the CDR3 DNA reads TGTGCCAGCAGTTTAAGCGGGAGTGGAGATACGCAGTATTTT. Amino acid sequence: CASSLSGSGDTQYF.

This clonotype appeared a few times. The chain recombines TRBV5-4 with TRBJ2-3; 9 bases line up with TRBD2. Per germline, CDR1 SGHNT and CDR2 YYREEE (reference sequence). V shed 3 bases and J 4 bases; nucleotides not matched to a gene: 3. The CDR3 has 14 residues. The CDR3 DNA reads TGTGCCAGCAGCTGGCGGGGGGGCCCAGATACGCAGTATTTT. It specifies CASSWRGGPDTQYF.

This chain connects TRBV15 to TRBJ1-3; 9 positions match TRBD1. Trimming removed 8 bases from V and 8 bases from J; junction bases left unmatched: 4. Germline V gene lookup returns CDR1 LNHNV and CDR2 YYDKDF (reference sequence). The CDR3 contains 12 residues. CDR3 sequence: CATGGQGYTIYF. The CDR3 bases are TGTGCCACCGGGGGACAGGGATACACCATATATTTT.

The V and J genes are TRBV7-9 and TRBJ2-5; no reliable D call. The CDR3 sequence is 14 residues long. CDR1 and CDR2 (germline): SEHNR, FQNEAQ (reference sequence). Trimming cost V 1 base and J 5 bases, with 11 bases left between them. The CDR3: CASSLVSTVETQYF. The CDR3 region has the DNA TGTGCCAGCAGCTTAGTTAGCACTGTGGAGACCCAGTACTTC.

The chain joins TRBV4-3 to TRBJ2-4; 10 bases line up with TRBD2. Trimming took 3 bases from V and 4 from J; bases not matched to a gene: 15. The CDR3 is 19 amino acids. Germline CDR1 is LGHNA and CDR2 is YSLEER. CDR3 region: CASSHLSRLAGELKNIQYF. The DNA for the CDR3 is TGCGCCAGCAGCCACCTCAGTCGCCTAGCGGGAGAGTTGAAAAACATTCAGTACTTC.

The rearrangement joins TRBV7-2 to TRBJ2-1; TRBD2 is a possible D gene (5 bases). Germline V lookup: CDR1 SGHTA, CDR2 FQGNSA. Between the trimmed V and J ends, which lost 1 base and 7 bases, there was a span of 17 bases. CDR3 length: 16 residues. The DNA for the CDR3 is TGTGCCAGCAGCTTAGTCGGCGCGGGCCTCCAGAATGAGCAGTTCTTC. Protein: CASSLVGAGLQNEQFF.

This clonotype was detected a few times. The chain employs TRBV14 and TRBJ2-5; D is unresolved. The V gene's germline CDR1 is SGHDN and CDR2 FVKESK. Trimming shortened V by 5 bases and J by 3 bases, and 10 bases separated the two germline ends. The CDR3 totals 13 residues. The CDR3 loop reads CASSTGLKETQYF. For the CDR3, the DNA is TGTGCCAGCAGCACCGGGTTAAAAGAGACCCAGTACTTC.

This clonotype was found many times. The chain employs TRBV29-1 and TRBJ2-2; D possibly corresponds to TRBD2 (6 bases). V was cut by 6 bases and J by 4 bases, with 12 bases left in between. The CDR3 covers 13 residues. Germline CDR1 is SQVTM and CDR2 is ANQGSEA. The CDR3, as DNA: TGCAGCGTCAATAGCGGAACCACCGGGGAGCTGTTTTTT. This gives the protein CSVNSGTTGELFF.

The table lists this clonotype with a few counts. This chain links TRBV30 with TRBJ1-1, with D uncertain. Germline V gene sequence: CDR1 GTSNPN, CDR2 SVGIG (reference sequence). V gave up 2 bases and J gave up 8 bases, with 9 bases separating them. This CDR3 region has 11 residues. The CDR3 region is CAWSPRIEAFF. The CDR3 DNA reads TGTGCCTGGAGTCCCCGAATAGAAGCTTTCTTT.

J is TRBJ2-3 and V is TRBV24-1; possibly TRBD1 for D (6 bases). The V end lost 8 bases, the J end lost 2 bases, and 28 bases lay between the germline ends. The CDR3 is 19 residues long. CDR1 is KGHDR, CDR2 SFDVKD, per germline. The CDR3 DNA sequence: TGTGCCACCAAAGAGGAAAGAAGATTCGGGACAACGAACACAGATACGCAGTATTTT. This codes for CATKEERRFGTTNTDTQYF.

The chain combines TRBV12-5 with TRBJ1-5; the match to TRBD1 covers 8 bases. The CDR3 is 18 residues long. V was clipped by 0 bases and J by 2 bases; unmatched bases: 9. CDR1 and CDR2 from the germline V gene are LGHNT and FRNRAP. The CDR3 DNA sequence: TGTGCTAGTGGTTTGGTACTATTGCCGGACAGGGGCAATCAGCCCCAGCATTTT. Translation: CASGLVLLPDRGNQPQHF.

This clonotype has ten or more counts. V gene TRBV4-3 combines with J gene TRBJ2-1; perhaps TRBD2 as D (5 bases). Between the trimmed V and J ends, which lost 0 bases and 4 bases, there was a span of 13 bases. CDR3 length: 16 residues. The V gene's germline CDR1 is LGHNA and CDR2 YSLEER. This CDR3 is CASSQERVQAYNEQFF. The DNA of the CDR3 is TGCGCCAGCAGCCAAGAGCGGGTTCAAGCGTACAATGAGCAGTTCTTC.

This clonotype was seen only a few times. The gene calls are TRBV5-5 and TRBJ2-1; D possibly matches TRBD1 or TRBD2 (5 bases each). V dropped 4 bases and J dropped 1 base, with 12 bases sitting between them. The germline V gene encodes CDR1 SGHKS and CDR2 YYEKEE (reference sequence). This CDR3 is built from 15 residues. The CDR3 DNA reads as TGTGCCAGCAGCAACCGGGACGGATCCTACAATGAGCAGTTCTTC. Protein product: CASSNRDGSYNEQFF.

The genes are TRBV7-6 and TRBJ2-7; TRBD1 matches 7 bases. The CDR3 is 15 residues long. Germline CDR1 and CDR2: SGHVS and FNYEAQ. After removal of 3 bases from V and 1 base from J, the junction contained 6 bases not matched to a gene. The CDR3 spells CASSFDRASSYEQYF. CDR3 nucleotides: TGTGCCAGCAGCTTTGACAGGGCAAGTTCCTACGAGCAGTACTTC.

V is TRBV4-2 and J is TRBJ1-1, with D uncertain. The germline gives CDR1 LGHNA, CDR2 YNFKEQ. V lost 0 bases, J lost 0 bases, and 5 bases lay in between. This CDR3 has 14 amino acids. CDR3 coding DNA: TGTGCCAGCAGCCAAGACGCGTTGAACACTGAAGCTTTCTTT. It yields the protein CASSQDALNTEAFF.

The chain has TRBV3-1 and TRBJ1-3, with 7 positions matching TRBD1. Germline V gene data show CDR1 as LGHDT and CDR2 as YNNKEL (reference sequence). The CDR3 sequence is 17 residues long. J was trimmed by 3 bases and V by 3 bases; bases with no gene match: 11. CDR3 nucleotide sequence: TGTGCCAGCAGCCAGCGTACCAACAGGGGACGTGGAAACACCATATATTTT. The encoded protein is CASSQRTNRGRGNTIYF.

This chain joins TRBV19 and TRBJ1-1, with a tentative D call TRBD1 (5 bases). The CDR3 totals 14 residues. Germline V gene lookup returns CDR1 LNHDA and CDR2 SQIVND (reference sequence). The CDR3 bases are TGTGTCTCTATAGGGCGGGGCCCGTTCTTCGAAGCTTTCTTT. Amino acids: CVSIGRGPFFEAFF.

The rearrangement joins TRBV7-8 to TRBJ2-5; TRBD1 or TRBD2 may be the D gene (5 bases each). The CDR3 sequence is 15 residues long. Trimming pared 5 bases from V and 5 bases from J, leaving 18 bases between. CDR1 SGHVS and CDR2 FQNEAQ come from the germline V gene. CDR3 sequence: CASSTRWGRGETQYF. CDR3 bases: TGTGCCAGCAGCACCCGTTGGGGCCGAGGGGAGACCCAGTACTTC.

This clonotype showed up just once. The genes are TRBV18 and TRBJ2-7; D might be TRBD1 (6 bases). CDR3 length: 12 residues. Germline V gives CDR1 KGHSH, CDR2 LQKENI. V was clipped by 2 bases and J by 8 bases, with 10 bases between them. The CDR3 loop reads CASSPGTTKQYF. CDR3 nucleotides: TGTGCCAGCTCACCAGGGACAACCAAGCAGTACTTC. Supplemented by reference TRBV18 and TRBJ2-7, the full variable domain reads NAGVMQNPRHLVRRRGQEARLRCSPMKGHSHVYWYRQLPEEGLKFMVYLQKENIIDESGMPKERFSAEFPKEGPSILRIQQVVRGDSAAYFCASSPGTTKQYFGPGTRLTVT.

The chain combines TRBV5-1 with TRBJ2-1; no firm D call. The germline CDR1 and CDR2 sequences are SGHRS and YFSETQ. Trimming left V 5 bases short and J 4 bases short, with 13 bases between. The CDR3 sequence is 14 residues long. CDR3 sequence (DNA): TGCGCCAGCAGACCCCCGGTAGGTTACAATGAGCAGTTCTTC. Protein: CASRPPVGYNEQFF.